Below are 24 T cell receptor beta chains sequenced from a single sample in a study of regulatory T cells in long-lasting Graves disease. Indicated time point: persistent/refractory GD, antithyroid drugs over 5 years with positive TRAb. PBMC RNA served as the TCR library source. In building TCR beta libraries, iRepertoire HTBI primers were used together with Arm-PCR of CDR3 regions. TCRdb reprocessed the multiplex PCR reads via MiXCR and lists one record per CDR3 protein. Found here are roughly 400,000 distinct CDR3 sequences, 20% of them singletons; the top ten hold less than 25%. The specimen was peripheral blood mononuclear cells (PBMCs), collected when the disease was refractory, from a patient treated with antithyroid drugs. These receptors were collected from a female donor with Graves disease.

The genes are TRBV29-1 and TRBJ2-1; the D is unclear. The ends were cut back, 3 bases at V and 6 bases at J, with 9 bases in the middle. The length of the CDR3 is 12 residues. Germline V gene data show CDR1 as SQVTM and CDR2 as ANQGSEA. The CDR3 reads CSVDSNVNEQFF. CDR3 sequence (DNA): TGCAGCGTTGATAGCAACGTCAATGAGCAGTTCTTC.

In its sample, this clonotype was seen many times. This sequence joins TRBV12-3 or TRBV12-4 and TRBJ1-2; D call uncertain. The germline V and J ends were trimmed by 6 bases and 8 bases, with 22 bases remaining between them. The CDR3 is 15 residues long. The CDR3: CASRASARRFEGYTF. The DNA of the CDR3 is TGTGCCAGCAGGGCGAGCGCACGCAGATTCGAAGGCTACACCTTC.

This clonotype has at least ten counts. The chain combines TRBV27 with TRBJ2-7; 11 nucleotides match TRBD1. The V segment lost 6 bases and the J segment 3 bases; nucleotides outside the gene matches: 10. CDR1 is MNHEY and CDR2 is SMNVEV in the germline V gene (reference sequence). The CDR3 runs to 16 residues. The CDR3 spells CASRKETDRGHYEQYF. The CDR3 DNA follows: TGTGCCAGCAGAAAGGAGACGGACAGGGGGCACTACGAGCAGTACTTC.

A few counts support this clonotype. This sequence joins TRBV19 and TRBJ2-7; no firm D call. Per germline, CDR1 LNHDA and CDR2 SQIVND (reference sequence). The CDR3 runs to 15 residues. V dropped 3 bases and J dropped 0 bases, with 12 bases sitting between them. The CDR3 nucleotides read TGTGCCAGTAGTATCACCCGGGCCAGCTCCTACGAGCAGTACTTC. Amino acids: CASSITRASSYEQYF.

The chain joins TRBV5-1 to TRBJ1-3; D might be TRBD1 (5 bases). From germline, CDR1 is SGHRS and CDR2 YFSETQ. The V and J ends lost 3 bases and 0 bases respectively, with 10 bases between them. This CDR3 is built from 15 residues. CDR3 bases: TGCGCCAGCAGCTGGGACGCGAGCTCTGGAAACACCATATATTTT. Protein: CASSWDASSGNTIYF.

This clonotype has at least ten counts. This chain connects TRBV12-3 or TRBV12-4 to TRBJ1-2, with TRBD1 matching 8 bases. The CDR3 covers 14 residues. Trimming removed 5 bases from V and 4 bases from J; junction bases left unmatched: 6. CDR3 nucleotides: TGTGCCAGCAGTCGACAGGGGCCGGGCTATGGCTACACCTTC. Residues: CASSRQGPGYGYTF.

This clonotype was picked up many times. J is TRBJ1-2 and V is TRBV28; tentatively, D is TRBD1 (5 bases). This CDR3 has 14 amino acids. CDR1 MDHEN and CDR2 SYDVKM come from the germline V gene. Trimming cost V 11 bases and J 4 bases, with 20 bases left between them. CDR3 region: CACKSYGRAYGYTF. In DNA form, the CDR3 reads TGTGCCTGCAAGTCGTATGGCAGGGCCTATGGCTACACCTTC.

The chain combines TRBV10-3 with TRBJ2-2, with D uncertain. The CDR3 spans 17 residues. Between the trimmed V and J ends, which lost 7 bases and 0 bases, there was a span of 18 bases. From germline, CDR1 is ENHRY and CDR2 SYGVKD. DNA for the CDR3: TGTGCCATCACCGAGTCTACCGCAGGCACGAACACCGGGGAGCTGTTTTTT. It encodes CAITESTAGTNTGELFF.

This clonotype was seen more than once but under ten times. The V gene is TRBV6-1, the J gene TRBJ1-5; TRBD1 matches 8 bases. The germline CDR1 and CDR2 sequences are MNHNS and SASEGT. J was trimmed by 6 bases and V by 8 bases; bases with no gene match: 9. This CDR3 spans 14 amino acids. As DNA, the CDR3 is TGTGCCAGCGGTGCAGGGGGCGCGGGTCAGCCCCAGCATTTT. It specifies CASGAGGAGQPQHF.

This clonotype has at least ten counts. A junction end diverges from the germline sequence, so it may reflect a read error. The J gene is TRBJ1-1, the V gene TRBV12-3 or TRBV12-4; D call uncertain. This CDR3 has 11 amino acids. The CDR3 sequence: CASSLQIGPYF. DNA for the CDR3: TGTGCCAGCAGCCTTCAAATCGGTCCTTACTTT.

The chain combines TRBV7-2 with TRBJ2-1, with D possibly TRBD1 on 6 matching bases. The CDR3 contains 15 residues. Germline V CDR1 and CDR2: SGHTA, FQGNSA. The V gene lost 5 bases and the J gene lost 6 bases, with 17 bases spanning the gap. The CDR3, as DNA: TGTGCCAGCAGCCTACAGGGCCCACACATCAATGAGCAGTTCTTC. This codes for CASSLQGPHINEQFF.

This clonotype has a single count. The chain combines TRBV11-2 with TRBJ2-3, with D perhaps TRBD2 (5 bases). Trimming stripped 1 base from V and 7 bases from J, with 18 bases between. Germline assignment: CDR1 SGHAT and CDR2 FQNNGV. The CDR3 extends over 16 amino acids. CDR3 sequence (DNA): TGTGCCAGCAGCTTAGTCCTAACTTCGAGGGTGAATACGCAGTATTTT. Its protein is CASSLVLTSRVNTQYF. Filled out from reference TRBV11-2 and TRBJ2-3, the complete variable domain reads EAGVAQSPRYKIIEKRQSVAFWCNPISGHATLYWYQQILGQGPKLLIQFQNNGVVDDSQLPKDRFSAERLKGVDSTLKIQPAKLEDSAVYLCASSLVLTSRVNTQYFGPGTRLTVL.

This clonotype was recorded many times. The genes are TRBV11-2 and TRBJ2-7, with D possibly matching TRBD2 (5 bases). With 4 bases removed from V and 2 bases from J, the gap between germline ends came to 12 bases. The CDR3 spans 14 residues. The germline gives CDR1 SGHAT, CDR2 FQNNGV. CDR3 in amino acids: CASSSGELAYEQYF. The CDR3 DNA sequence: TGTGCCAGCAGCTCCGGGGAACTAGCCTACGAGCAGTACTTC.

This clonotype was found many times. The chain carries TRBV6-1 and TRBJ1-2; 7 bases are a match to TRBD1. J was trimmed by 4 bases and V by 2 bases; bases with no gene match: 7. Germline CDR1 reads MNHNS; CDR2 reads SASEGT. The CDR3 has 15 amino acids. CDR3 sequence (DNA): TGTGCCAGCAGTGAAAGACAGGGAAGTAGCTATGGCTACACCTTC. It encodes CASSERQGSSYGYTF.

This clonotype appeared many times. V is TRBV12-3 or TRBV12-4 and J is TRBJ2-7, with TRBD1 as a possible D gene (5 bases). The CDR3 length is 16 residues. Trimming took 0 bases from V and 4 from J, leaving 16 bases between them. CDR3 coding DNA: TGTGCCAGCAGTTTAGCCCAGGGTTCCCACTTTTACGAGCAGTACTTC. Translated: CASSLAQGSHFYEQYF.

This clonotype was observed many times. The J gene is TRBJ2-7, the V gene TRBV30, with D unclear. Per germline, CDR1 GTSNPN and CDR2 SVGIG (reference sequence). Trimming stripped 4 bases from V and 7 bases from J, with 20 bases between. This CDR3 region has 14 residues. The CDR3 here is CAWMYPGRAKEQYF. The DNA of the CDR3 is TGTGCCTGGATGTACCCCGGTAGGGCAAAAGAGCAGTACTTC.

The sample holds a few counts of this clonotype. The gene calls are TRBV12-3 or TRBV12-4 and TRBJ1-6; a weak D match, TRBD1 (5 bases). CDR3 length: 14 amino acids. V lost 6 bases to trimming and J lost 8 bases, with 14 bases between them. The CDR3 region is CASRFDSGDSPLHF. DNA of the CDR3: TGTGCCAGCAGATTCGACAGCGGGGATTCACCCCTCCACTTT.

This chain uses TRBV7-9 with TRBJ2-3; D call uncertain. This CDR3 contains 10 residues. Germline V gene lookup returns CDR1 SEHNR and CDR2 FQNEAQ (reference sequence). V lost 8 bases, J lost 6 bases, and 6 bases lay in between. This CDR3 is CASLGDTQYF. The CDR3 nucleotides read TGTGCCAGCCTGGGGGATACGCAGTATTTT.

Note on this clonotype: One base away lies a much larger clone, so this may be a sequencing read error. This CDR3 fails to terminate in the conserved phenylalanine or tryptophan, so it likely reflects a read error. The CDR3 sequence is CASSTSRGGRGTEAFL. CDR3 bases: TGTGCCAGCAGCACCTCCAGGGGCGGGAGGGGGACCGAAGCTTTCCTT. This chain uses TRBV7-9 with TRBJ1-1; tentative D call: TRBD1 (6 bases). Trimming took off 5 bases at V and 8 bases at J, with 24 bases between the two ends. CDR3 length equals 16 residues. Germline V CDR1 and CDR2: SEHNR, FQNEAQ (reference sequence).

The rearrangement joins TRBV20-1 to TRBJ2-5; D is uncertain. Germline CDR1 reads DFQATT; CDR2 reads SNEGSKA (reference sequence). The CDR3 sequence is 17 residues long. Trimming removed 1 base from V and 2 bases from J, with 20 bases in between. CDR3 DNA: TGCAGTGCTAGAGGAAGGGTCTCAGTGGGTCCGCAAGAGACCCAGTACTTC. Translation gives CSARGRVSVGPQETQYF.

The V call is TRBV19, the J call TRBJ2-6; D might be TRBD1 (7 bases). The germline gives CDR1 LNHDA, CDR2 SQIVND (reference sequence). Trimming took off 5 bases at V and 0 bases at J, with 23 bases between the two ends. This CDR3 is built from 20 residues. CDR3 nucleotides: TGTGCCAGTAGTCGTATAGTCAGGGGGGCCCGTAGCTCTGGGGCCAACGTCCTGACTTTC. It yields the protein CASSRIVRGARSSGANVLTF.

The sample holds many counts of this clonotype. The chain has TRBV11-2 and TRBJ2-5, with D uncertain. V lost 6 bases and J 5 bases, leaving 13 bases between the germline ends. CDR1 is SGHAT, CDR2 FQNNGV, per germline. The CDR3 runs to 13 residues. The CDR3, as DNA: TGTGCCAGCAGTCGCCTAGGCGTTGAGACCCAGTACTTC. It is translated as CASSRLGVETQYF.

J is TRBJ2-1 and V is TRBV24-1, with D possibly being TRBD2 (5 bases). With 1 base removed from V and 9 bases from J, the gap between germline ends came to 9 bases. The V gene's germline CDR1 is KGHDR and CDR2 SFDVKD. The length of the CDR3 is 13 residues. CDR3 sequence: CATSDFGAGEQFF. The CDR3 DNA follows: TGTGCCACCAGTGATTTTGGCGCGGGTGAGCAGTTCTTC.

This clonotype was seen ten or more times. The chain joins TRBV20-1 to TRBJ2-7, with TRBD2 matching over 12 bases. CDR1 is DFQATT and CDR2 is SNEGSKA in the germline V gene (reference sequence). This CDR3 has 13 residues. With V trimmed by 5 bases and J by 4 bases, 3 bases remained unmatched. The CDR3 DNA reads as TGCAGTGCTGGACTAGCGGGGTCATACGAGCAGTACTTC. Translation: CSAGLAGSYEQYF.